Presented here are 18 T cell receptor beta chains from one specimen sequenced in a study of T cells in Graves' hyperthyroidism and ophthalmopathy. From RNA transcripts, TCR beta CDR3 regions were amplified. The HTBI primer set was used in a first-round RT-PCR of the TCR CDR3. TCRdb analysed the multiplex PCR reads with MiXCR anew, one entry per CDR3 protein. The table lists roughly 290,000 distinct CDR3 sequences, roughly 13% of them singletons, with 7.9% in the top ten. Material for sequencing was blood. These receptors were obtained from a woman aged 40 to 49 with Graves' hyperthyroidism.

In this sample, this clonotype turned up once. The CDR3, as DNA: TGTGCCAGCCAACCCCTAGCGGGAGTGTACACAGATACGCAGTATTTT. This codes for CASQPLAGVYTDTQYF. V and J are TRBV2 and TRBJ2-3; 10 bases are a match to TRBD2. The germline V gene encodes CDR1 SNHLY and CDR2 FYNNEI. Trimming took 8 bases from V and 2 from J; bases not matched to a gene: 10. The CDR3 contains 16 residues.

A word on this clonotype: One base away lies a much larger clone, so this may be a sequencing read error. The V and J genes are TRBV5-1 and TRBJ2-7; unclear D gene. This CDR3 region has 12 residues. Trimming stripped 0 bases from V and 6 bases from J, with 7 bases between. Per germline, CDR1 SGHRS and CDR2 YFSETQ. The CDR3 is CASSLDGSEQYF. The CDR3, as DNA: TGCGCCAGCAGCTTGGACGGCTCCGAGCAGTACTTC.

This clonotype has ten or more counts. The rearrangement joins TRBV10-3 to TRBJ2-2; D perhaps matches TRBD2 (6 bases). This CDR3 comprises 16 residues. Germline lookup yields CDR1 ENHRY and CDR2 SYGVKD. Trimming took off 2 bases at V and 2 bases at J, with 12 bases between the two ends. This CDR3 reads CAISELGLANTGELFF. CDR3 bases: TGTGCCATCAGTGAGCTGGGACTTGCCAACACCGGGGAGCTGTTTTTT.

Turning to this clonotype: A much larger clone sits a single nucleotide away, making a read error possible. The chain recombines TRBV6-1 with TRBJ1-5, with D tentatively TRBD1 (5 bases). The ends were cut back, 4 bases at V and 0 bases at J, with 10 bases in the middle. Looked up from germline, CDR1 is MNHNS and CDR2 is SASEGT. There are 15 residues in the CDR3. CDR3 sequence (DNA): TGTGCCAGCAGTGCGGGGGGTAATAGCAATCAGCCCCAGCATTTT. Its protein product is CASSAGGNSNQPQHF.

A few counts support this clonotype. The CDR3 region has the DNA TGTGCCAGCTCAGCCCTGGGTTCTGGAAACACCATATATTTT. As protein: CASSALGSGNTIYF. V is TRBV18 and J is TRBJ1-3; D remains ambiguous. Germline V gives CDR1 KGHSH, CDR2 LQKENI. This CDR3 has 14 residues. Trimming shortened V by 5 bases and J by 1 base, and 9 bases separated the two germline ends. Full variable domain (rest looked up from reference TRBV18 and TRBJ1-3): NAGVMQNPRHLVRRRGQEARLRCSPMKGHSHVYWYRQLPEEGLKFMVYLQKENIIDESGMPKERFSAEFPKEGPSILRIQQVVRGDSAAYFCASSALGSGNTIYFGEGSWLTVV.

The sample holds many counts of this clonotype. This chain's CDR3 is CASSERTGQETQYF. As DNA, the CDR3 is TGTGCCAGCAGTGAAAGGACAGGACAAGAGACCCAGTACTTC. The chain links TRBV2 to TRBJ2-5, with 7 bases that match TRBD1. The V segment lost 2 bases and the J segment 2 bases; nucleotides outside the gene matches: 2. The CDR3 consists of 14 residues. Looked up from germline, CDR1 is SNHLY and CDR2 is FYNNEI.

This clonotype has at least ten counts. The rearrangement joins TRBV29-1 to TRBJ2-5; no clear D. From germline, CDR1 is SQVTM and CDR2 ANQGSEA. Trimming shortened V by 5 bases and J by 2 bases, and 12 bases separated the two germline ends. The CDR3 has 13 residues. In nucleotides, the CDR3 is TGCAGCGTTTTCCCCTTAGGACAAGAGACCCAGTACTTC. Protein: CSVFPLGQETQYF.

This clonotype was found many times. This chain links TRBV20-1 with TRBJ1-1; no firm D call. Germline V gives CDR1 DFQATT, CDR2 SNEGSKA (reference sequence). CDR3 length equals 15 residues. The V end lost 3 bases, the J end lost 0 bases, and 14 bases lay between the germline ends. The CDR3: CSASQQEAVNTEAFF. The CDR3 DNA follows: TGCAGTGCTAGCCAGCAAGAGGCGGTGAACACTGAAGCTTTCTTT.

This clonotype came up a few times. The CDR3 region has the DNA TGCAGTGCTCCCCGGGGGGGCGCATCGAAACAGCCCCAGCATTTT. Translation gives CSAPRGGASKQPQHF. V is TRBV20-1 and J is TRBJ1-5; weak D call: TRBD1 (6 bases). Germline-derived CDR1 and CDR2 are DFQATT and SNEGSKA (reference sequence). CDR3 length: 15 residues. Trimming cost V 5 bases and J 7 bases, with 21 bases left between them.

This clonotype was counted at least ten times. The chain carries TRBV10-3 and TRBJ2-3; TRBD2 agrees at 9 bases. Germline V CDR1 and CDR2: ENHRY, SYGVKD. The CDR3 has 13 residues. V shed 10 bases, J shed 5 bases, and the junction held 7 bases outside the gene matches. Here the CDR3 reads CATVAGDGDTQYF. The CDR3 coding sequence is TGTGCCACCGTAGCGGGAGATGGAGATACGCAGTATTTT.

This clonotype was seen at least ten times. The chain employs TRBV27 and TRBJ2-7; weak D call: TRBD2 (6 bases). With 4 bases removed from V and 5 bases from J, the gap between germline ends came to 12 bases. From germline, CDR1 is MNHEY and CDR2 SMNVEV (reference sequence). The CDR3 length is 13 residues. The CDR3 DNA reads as TGTGCCAGCAGTTCGGACTATTTGAACGAGCAGTACTTC. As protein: CASSSDYLNEQYF.

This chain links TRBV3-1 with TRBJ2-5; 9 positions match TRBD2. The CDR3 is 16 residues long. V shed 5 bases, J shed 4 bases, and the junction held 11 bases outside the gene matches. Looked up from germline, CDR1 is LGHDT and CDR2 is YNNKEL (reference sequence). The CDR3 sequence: CASSYTSGPGVETQYF. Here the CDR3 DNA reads TGTGCCAGCAGCTACACTAGCGGGCCTGGGGTAGAGACCCAGTACTTC.

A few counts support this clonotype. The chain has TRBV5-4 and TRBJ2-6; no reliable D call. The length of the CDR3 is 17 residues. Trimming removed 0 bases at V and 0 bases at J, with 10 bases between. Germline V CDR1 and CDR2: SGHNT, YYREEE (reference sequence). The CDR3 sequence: CASSLGQVSSGANVLTF. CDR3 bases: TGTGCCAGCAGCTTGGGGCAGGTCTCCTCTGGGGCCAACGTCCTGACTTTC.

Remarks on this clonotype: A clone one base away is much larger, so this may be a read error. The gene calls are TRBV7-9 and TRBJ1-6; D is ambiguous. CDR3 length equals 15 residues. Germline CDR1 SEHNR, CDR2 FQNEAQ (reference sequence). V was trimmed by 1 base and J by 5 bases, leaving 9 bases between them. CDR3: CASSLGAINNSPLHF. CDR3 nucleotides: TGTGCCAGCAGCTTAGGGGCGATAAATAATTCACCCCTCCACTTT.

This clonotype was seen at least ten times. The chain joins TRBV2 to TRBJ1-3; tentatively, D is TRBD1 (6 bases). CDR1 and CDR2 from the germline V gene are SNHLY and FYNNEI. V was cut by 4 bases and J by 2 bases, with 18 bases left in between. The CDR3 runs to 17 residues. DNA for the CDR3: TGTGCCAGCAGTGTAATCCGGACGTACAGGGCTGGAAACACCATATATTTT. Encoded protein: CASSVIRTYRAGNTIYF.

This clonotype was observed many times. The CDR3 DNA reads TGTGCCAGCAGCGCCGAAGGTGCCAGCCGGGATGAGCAGTTCTTC. Residues: CASSAEGASRDEQFF. The chain combines TRBV13 with TRBJ2-1; D is undetermined. The CDR3 covers 15 residues. CDR1 and CDR2 (germline): PRHDT, FYEKMQ (reference sequence). The V end was cut by 5 bases, the J end by 8 bases, with 19 bases between.

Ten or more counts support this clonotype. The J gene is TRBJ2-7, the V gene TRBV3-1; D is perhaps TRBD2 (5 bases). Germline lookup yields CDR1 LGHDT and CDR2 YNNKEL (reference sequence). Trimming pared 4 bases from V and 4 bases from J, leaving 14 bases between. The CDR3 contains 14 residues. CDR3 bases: TGTGCCAGCAGCCCTCTAGCCCGGGGATACGAGCAGTACTTC. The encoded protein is CASSPLARGYEQYF.

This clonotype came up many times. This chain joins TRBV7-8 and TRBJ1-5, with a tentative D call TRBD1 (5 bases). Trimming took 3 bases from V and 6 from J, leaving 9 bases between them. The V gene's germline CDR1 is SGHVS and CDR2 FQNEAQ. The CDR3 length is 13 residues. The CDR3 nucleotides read TGTGCCAGCAGCTTCAGGGAAGCTCAGCCCCAGCATTTT. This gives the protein CASSFREAQPQHF.